This record concerns one TCR beta chain sequence. Its antigen is undetermined. TCRdb used MiXCR to reprocess the 5' RACE reads, holding one entry per CDR3 protein. The table includes approximately 63,000 distinct CDR3 sequences, about 6% detected once. Germline V gene sequence: CDR1 KGHDR, CDR2 SFDVKD. V gave up 3 bases and J gave up 9 bases; unmatched junction bases: 6. The CDR3 has 13 amino acids. This sample is drawn from a study of early T cells in non-severe SARS-CoV-2 infection. Findings and limits, study-wide: Reliance on VDJdb matching favored anti-spike CD8 responses; private and CD4 specificities were missed.

V usage is TRBV24-1 and J usage is TRBJ1-1; 7 positions match TRBD1. This specimen consisted of whole blood, obtained at baseline. This receptor was taken from an adult who was a healthcare worker with PCR-confirmed SARS-CoV-2 infection or an uninfected control (not recorded which). CDR3 DNA sequence: TGTGCCACCAGTGATGCAGACAGGGCGAAAGCTTTCTTT. This translates into CATSDADRAKAFF.